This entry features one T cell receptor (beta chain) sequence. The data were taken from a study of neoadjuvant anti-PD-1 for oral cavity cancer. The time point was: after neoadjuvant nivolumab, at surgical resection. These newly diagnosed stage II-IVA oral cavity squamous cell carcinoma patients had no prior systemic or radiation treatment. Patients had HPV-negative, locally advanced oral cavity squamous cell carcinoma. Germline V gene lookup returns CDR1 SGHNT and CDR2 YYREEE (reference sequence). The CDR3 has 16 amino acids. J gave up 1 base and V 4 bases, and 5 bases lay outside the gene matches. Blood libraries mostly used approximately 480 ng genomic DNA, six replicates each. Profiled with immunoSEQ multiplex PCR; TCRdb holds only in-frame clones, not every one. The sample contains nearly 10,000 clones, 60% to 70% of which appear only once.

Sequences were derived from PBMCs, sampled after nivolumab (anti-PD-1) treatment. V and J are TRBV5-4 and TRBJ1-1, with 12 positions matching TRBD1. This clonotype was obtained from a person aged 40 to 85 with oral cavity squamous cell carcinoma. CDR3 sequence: CASSPGTGGWNTEAFF. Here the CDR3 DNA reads TGTGCCAGCAGCCCTGGGACAGGGGGCTGGAACACTGAAGCTTTCTTT.